Reported below is one T cell receptor beta chain. The sample originates from a study of blood T cell repertoires in COVID-19. Repertoires were generated with immunoSEQ multiplex PCR, while TCRdb's copy carries only in-frame clones and drops some. This sample has about 160,000 clones, with 87% found just once. The sample taken for sequencing was peripheral blood. The origin of this receptor is an older woman who had recovered from COVID-19.

CDR3 in amino acids: CASSSAGNSPLHF. The CDR3 DNA sequence: TGTGCCAGCAGCTCCGCAGGGAATTCACCCCTCCACTTT. The chain recombines TRBV7-3 with TRBJ1-6; D may be TRBD1 (5 bases). CDR3 size: 13 residues. Germline V lookup: CDR1 SGHTA, CDR2 FQGTGA. The V gene lost 4 bases and the J gene lost 7 bases, with 8 bases spanning the gap. The variable domain in full, with the rest retrieved from reference TRBV7-3 and TRBJ1-6, is GAGVSQTPSNKVTEKGKYVELRCDPISGHTALYWYRQSLGQGPEFLIYFQGTGAADDSGLPNDRFFAVRPEGSVSTLKIQRTERGDSAVYLCASSSAGNSPLHFGNGTRLTVT.